The rows below give T cell receptor beta chains drawn from one sample of a study of blood T cell repertoires in COVID-19. The table came from immunoSEQ multiplex PCR; TCRdb's copy has only in-frame clones and leaves some out. The table lists over 200,000 clones, roughly 90% of them singletons. Material for sequencing was peripheral blood. Source of these receptors: a man aged 55-75 years who had recovered from COVID-19. Each CDR3 is given with its conserved first and last residue. Fields, in order: clone size, D gene, J gene, V gene, CDR3 DNA, CDR3 protein. The D gene is left open where the match is weak. Clone size appears in some rows only: once, few, many, or a class for an expanded clone.

NA TRBD1 TRBJ1-1 TRBV15 TGTGCCACCAGGAGAGACAGGGGGCACACTGAAGCTTTCTTT CATRRDRGHTEAFF
NA TRBD1 TRBJ2-1 TRBV7-2 TGTGCCAGCCGACAGGGGCACAATGAGCAGTTCTTC CASRQGHNEQFF
NA NA TRBJ1-4 TRBV4-2 TGTGCCAGCAGCCAGTTAGGGGGGGGGAATGAAAAACTGTTTTTT CASSQLGGGNEKLFF
NA NA TRBJ1-1 TRBV5-1 TGCGCCAGCAGCTTGGTTGGAAATGTCGGGGACACTGAAGCTTTCTTT CASSLVGNVGDTEAFF
NA TRBD1 TRBJ1-2 TRBV6-5 TGTGCCAGCAGTTACTCCCCCAGGGGGAATAACTATGGCTACACCTTC CASSYSPRGNNYGYTF
NA NA TRBJ2-7 TRBV4-2 TGTGCCAGCAGCCAAGATGGCCAGGGTAGAGACGAGCAGTACTTC CASSQDGQGRDEQYF
NA NA TRBJ1-2 TRBV6-1 TGTGCCAGCAGTGAAGGTCTCAGGGGAGGGTATGGCTACACCTTC CASSEGLRGGYGYTF
NA TRBD1 TRBJ1-6 TRBV10-1 TGCGCCAGCAGTGAGGGACAGGGAAGTCAGGCCTATAATTCACCCCTCCACTTT CASSEGQGSQAYNSPLHF
few TRBD1 TRBJ1-2 TRBV12-5 TGTGCTAGTGGCCCCCCGACAACAGGGGTGCAGGGCTACACCTTC CASGPPTTGVQGYTF
NA TRBD1 TRBJ2-2 TRBV5-1 TGCGCCAGCGAGAGGACAGGGGAGTACACCGGGGAGCTGTTTTTT CASERTGEYTGELFF
NA TRBD1 TRBJ1-5 TRBV11-2 TGTGCCACCGGACAGGGCATCGATCAGCCCCAGCATTTT CATGQGIDQPQHF
NA NA TRBJ1-1 TRBV19 TGTGCCAGTAGTTTGGGGGCGGGGGTAGGAACTGAAGCTTTCTTT CASSLGAGVGTEAFF
few NA TRBJ2-7 TRBV2 TGTGCCAGCAGTAGAACAGATTACGAGCAGTACTTC CASSRTDYEQYF
few TRBD2 TRBJ2-2 TRBV5-1 TGCGCCAGCAGCCCCGCCGGGACTAGCGGGGGGGGCATCACCGGGGAGCTGTTTTTT CASSPAGTSGGGITGELFF
NA NA TRBJ1-2 TRBV24-1 TGTGCCACCAGTGAGATGAGCTTCTATGGCTACACCTTC CATSEMSFYGYTF
NA NA TRBJ1-2 TRBV7-9 TGTGCCAGCAGCCATCGGGAGAGCTATGGCTACACCTTC CASSHRESYGYTF
once TRBD1 TRBJ1-1 TRBV7-3 TGTGCCAGCAGACCCCCGGGACAGCACACTGAAGCTTTCTTT CASRPPGQHTEAFF
NA TRBD2 TRBJ2-4 TRBV27 TGTGCCAGCAGTCGGACTAGCGGGGAAAACATTCAGTACTTC CASSRTSGENIQYF
NA NA TRBJ1-4 TRBV6-5 TGTGCCAGCAAAAGCTCACGAATAACTAATGAAAAACTGTTTTTT CASKSSRITNEKLFF
NA TRBD1 TRBJ2-7 TRBV6-5 TGTGCCAGCACGGTACCGGGACAGACGTACGAGCAGTACTTC CASTVPGQTYEQYF
NA NA TRBJ1-2 TRBV6-4 TGTGCCAGCAGTGACTTGACGACGAACAGGGCCCCTAACTATGGCTACACCTTC CASSDLTTNRAPNYGYTF
NA NA TRBJ2-3 TRBV5-1 TGCGCCAGCAGCTTGGGATGGCAAGATACGCAGTATTTT CASSLGWQDTQYF
NA NA TRBJ2-3 TRBV13 TGTGCCAGCAGCTTAGTGGCCAGAGGAGCGGATACGCAGTATTTT CASSLVARGADTQYF
NA NA TRBJ1-1 TRBV11-2 TGTGCCAGCAGCTTAACACGACAGGCGATTACTGAAGCTTTCTTT CASSLTRQAITEAFF
NA TRBD1 TRBJ1-2 TRBV7-2 TGTGCCAGCAGCTATTGGACAGGGGGCGGTGATGGCTACACCTTC CASSYWTGGGDGYTF
NA NA TRBJ2-1 TRBV7-3 TGTGCCAGCAGTCTAGGGGGTGCCAACTCCTACAATGAGCAGTTCTTC CASSLGGANSYNEQFF
NA TRBD2 TRBJ2-7 TRBV5-1 TGCGCCAGCAGCACCGGGACTACTCACGACGAGCAGTACTTC CASSTGTTHDEQYF
once TRBD2 TRBJ2-5 TRBV14 TGTGCCAGCAGCCAAGACAGGAGCGGGGGGCAAGAGACCCAGTACTTC CASSQDRSGGQETQYF
once TRBD1 TRBJ1-4 TRBV12-5 TGTGCTAGTGGTTTGGCACAGGGGTCGGTTGGGGAAAAACTGTTTTTT CASGLAQGSVGEKLFF
NA NA TRBJ2-3 TRBV4-1 TGCGCCAGCAGCCAAGATGACGCAGCGGGCAGCACAGATACGCAGTATTTT CASSQDDAAGSTDTQYF
NA TRBD2 TRBJ2-1 TRBV7-9 TGTGCCAGCAGCCAGGGGAGCGGGGGGGAGTTCTTC CASSQGSGGEFF
NA TRBD2 TRBJ2-3 TRBV7-9 TGTGCCAGCAGCTTAGGGGGACTAGCCACAGATACGCAGTATTTT CASSLGGLATDTQYF
NA NA TRBJ2-2 TRBV24-1 TGTGCCACCAGTGATGTCTCTGGCCTCCGGGAGCTGTTTTTT CATSDVSGLRELFF
NA NA TRBJ2-7 TRBV25-1 TGTGCCAGCAGTGATCAGGGTCGGGGGAGGAAATTCTACGAGCAGTACTTC CASSDQGRGRKFYEQYF
once TRBD1 TRBJ2-2 TRBV7-8 TGTGCCAGCAGCCGACCCGGGACAGAAGTTGGCCCGAACACCGGGGAGCTGTTTTTT CASSRPGTEVGPNTGELFF
NA TRBD1 TRBJ2-7 TRBV5-1 TGCGCCAGCAGTTCATCCAGGGGGCGGGACGAGCAGTACTTC CASSSSRGRDEQYF